Sequencing of this T cell receptor (beta chain) was carried out in a study of STAT5B mutations in CD4+ large granular lymphocyte leukemia. Healthy controls were blood donor buffy coats. Germline V CDR1 and CDR2: SGHTA, FQGNSA. CDR3 size: 17 residues. The V end was cut by 4 bases, the J end by 3 bases, with 21 bases between. The assay was immunoSEQ multiplex PCR, and TCRdb's table has in-frame clones only and misses some. The sample lists 30,000 to 40,000 clones, about 91% seen once, with 0.75% to 1% in the top ten. This sequence was found in a human donor in good health. The source material was CD4+ T cells from blood buffy coats. V is TRBV7-2 and J is TRBJ1-2, with D uncertain. The CDR3 region has the DNA TGTGCCAGCAGCTCGTCTTTGAGTAAGGCAGTCTACTATGGCTACACCTTC. Translated: CASSSSLSKAVYYGYTF.